This TCR beta chain comes out of a study of T-cell memory formation after mild COVID-19. Study-level background: Clusters of TCRs were largely donor specific.

Germline V lookup: CDR1 MGHRA, CDR2 YSYEKL. Unmatched junction bases numbered 7, after V lost 4 bases and J lost 6 bases. The CDR3 has 15 residues. Sample barcodes and UMIs were carried by the TCR alpha and TCR beta cDNA libraries that 5'RACE generated with constant-segment primers. MiXCR, run by TCRdb on the 5' RACE reads, gives a single entry per CDR3 protein. The profile shows around 370,000 distinct CDR3 sequences, around 21% of them singletons. J is TRBJ1-1 and V is TRBV4-1; TRBD1 aligns across 11 bases. The sequence was obtained from an adult woman who had mild COVID-19 (a few samples of this study predate the infection). Cell type and time point are not known. The sequenced sample was PBMCs or a T cell subset sorted from them (not recorded which). CDR3 sequence reads: CASSRGTGGPSEAFF. The CDR3 coding sequence is TGCGCCAGCAGCCGAGGGACAGGGGGTCCGTCTGAAGCTTTCTTT.